These 15 T cell receptor beta chains originate from one sample sequenced in a study of vaccination effects on CD4 cells after COVID-19. Antigens for these TCRs are unknown. With the ViraFEST assay, the study expanded antigen-specific CD4+ T cells using viral peptide pools, then sequenced them. CD4+ T cells were isolated after less than 12 days of culture. Generated by immunoSEQ multiplex PCR, the TCRdb table keeps only in-frame clones and is missing some. The profile shows approximately 54,000 clones, 75% to 90% of them singletons. The source was CD4+ T cells from PBMCs cultured with HCoV-229E spike peptides, collected before COVID-19 vaccination. These receptors were obtained from a human donor who received a COVID-19 vaccine.

The rearrangement joins TRBV7-9 to TRBJ1-3, with D unclear. Germline V gene data show CDR1 as SEHNR and CDR2 as FQNEAQ (reference sequence). The CDR3 has 14 residues. Between the trimmed V and J ends, which lost 0 bases and 1 base, there was a span of 4 bases. CDR3 nucleotides: TGTGCCAGCAGCTTAGCAGGATCTGGAAACACCATATATTTT. Amino acids: CASSLAGSGNTIYF.

The CDR3: CASSKSGTGSQETQYF. DNA of the CDR3: TGCGCCAGCAGCAAGTCCGGGACAGGGTCCCAAGAGACCCAGTACTTC. The chain combines TRBV10-1 with TRBJ2-5; 9 bases map to TRBD1. The CDR3 totals 16 residues. The V segment lost 6 bases and the J segment 1 base; nucleotides outside the gene matches: 9. In germline, CDR1 is WNHNN, CDR2 SYGVQD (reference sequence).

The chain links TRBV6-5 to TRBJ1-2; 7 positions match TRBD1. The CDR3 consists of 13 residues. Trimming at V came to 4 bases and at J to 5 bases, leaving 4 bases not matched to a gene. The germline CDR1 and CDR2 sequences are MNHEY and SVGAGI. CDR3 sequence reads: CASSSGQNYGYTF. The CDR3 DNA is TGTGCCAGCAGTTCGGGACAGAATTATGGCTACACCTTC.

The gene calls are TRBV24-1 and TRBJ2-3, with D unresolved. The germline V and J ends were trimmed by 4 bases and 4 bases, with 17 bases remaining between them. CDR3 size: 16 residues. Per the germline V gene, CDR1 is KGHDR and CDR2 is SFDVKD. CDR3 sequence (DNA): TGTGCCACCAGTGACTCTGGCCACGCGGTGGCAGATACGCAGTATTTT. Its translation is CATSDSGHAVADTQYF.

The gene calls are TRBV5-1 and TRBJ2-1; the D is unclear. CDR1 SGHRS and CDR2 YFSETQ come from the germline V gene. The CDR3 runs to 15 residues. V dropped 4 bases and J dropped 0 bases, with 11 bases sitting between them. The CDR3 loop is CASSPTASSYNEQFF. The DNA of the CDR3 is TGCGCCAGCAGCCCAACCGCGAGCTCCTACAATGAGCAGTTCTTC.

V and J are TRBV29-1 and TRBJ1-1; D ambiguous. V was pared by 4 bases and J by 2 bases, with 11 bases between. Germline-derived CDR1 and CDR2 are SQVTM and ANQGSEA. There are 13 residues in the CDR3. This CDR3 is CSVVWHPNTEAFF. CDR3 DNA sequence: TGCAGCGTTGTTTGGCACCCTAACACTGAAGCTTTCTTT.

The rearrangement joins TRBV7-3 to TRBJ2-3; the D gene is possibly TRBD1 (6 bases). Trimming stripped 5 bases from V and 2 bases from J, with 14 bases between. Germline-derived CDR1 and CDR2 are SGHTA and FQGTGA. The CDR3 totals 15 residues. CDR3 region: CASSKQGILTDTQYF. CDR3 nucleotide sequence: TGTGCCAGCAGCAAACAGGGAATCCTCACAGATACGCAGTATTTT.

V gene TRBV7-2 combines with J gene TRBJ2-5, with D possibly matching TRBD1 (6 bases). The germline V gene encodes CDR1 SGHTA and CDR2 FQGNSA. The CDR3 sequence is 14 residues long. The V gene lost 5 bases and the J gene lost 2 bases, with 12 bases spanning the gap. The CDR3 loop is CASSRGQLQETQYF. CDR3 DNA: TGTGCCAGCAGCCGTGGACAGCTTCAAGAGACCCAGTACTTC.

The V call is TRBV24-1, the J call TRBJ2-3; 14 bases map to TRBD2. This CDR3 is 14 amino acids long. With 10 bases clipped from V and 6 bases from J, the junction kept 5 bases outside the gene matches. Germline V gene lookup returns CDR1 KGHDR and CDR2 SFDVKD. As DNA, the CDR3 is TGTGCCACAGGGACTAGCGGGGGTTTTGATACGCAGTATTTT. This codes for CATGTSGGFDTQYF.

This chain connects TRBV5-1 to TRBJ1-2; a possible D gene is TRBD1 (6 bases). The CDR3 consists of 14 residues. Deletions cut 4 bases from V and 5 bases from J, with 15 bases between. Germline-derived CDR1 and CDR2 are SGHRS and YFSETQ. The chain's CDR3 is CASSLETGLYGYTF. The CDR3 DNA sequence: TGCGCCAGCAGCCTCGAGACAGGTCTTTATGGCTACACCTTC.

The chain carries TRBV6-5 and TRBJ2-3; D gene uncertain. Trimming shortened V by 6 bases and J by 6 bases, and 7 bases separated the two germline ends. Germline values: CDR1 MNHEY, CDR2 SVGAGI. This CDR3 has 11 amino acids. The CDR3 sequence: CASSRGDTQYF. For the CDR3, the DNA is TGTGCCAGCAGCCGTGGGGATACGCAGTATTTT.

The V and J genes are TRBV18 and TRBJ1-1; 9 nucleotides agree with TRBD1. This CDR3 is built from 14 residues. V lost 4 bases to trimming and J lost 4 bases; unmatched junction nucleotides: 4. Looked up from germline, CDR1 is KGHSH and CDR2 is LQKENI. CDR3 DNA: TGTGCCAGCTCACTAGGACAGGGGAGCACTGAAGCTTTCTTT. As protein: CASSLGQGSTEAFF.

This chain joins TRBV9 and TRBJ1-1, with D hard to call. CDR3 length equals 14 residues. Germline V lookup: CDR1 SGDLS, CDR2 YYNGEE. V lost 4 bases, J lost 1 base, and 11 bases lay in between. The CDR3 spells CASSSSRQNTEAFF. The CDR3 coding sequence is TGTGCCAGCAGCTCATCACGACAGAACACTGAAGCTTTCTTT.

The chain couples TRBV25-1 to TRBJ1-2; no clear D gene. Trimming left V 3 bases short and J 5 bases short, with 10 bases between. This CDR3 is built from 13 residues. Germline V lookup: CDR1 MGHDK, CDR2 SYGVNS. In DNA, the CDR3 is TGTGCCAGCAGTGATGAGCTTGATTATGGCTACACCTTC. Translation gives CASSDELDYGYTF.

The chain couples TRBV3-1 (or the pseudogene TRBV3-2) to TRBJ2-2; 8 bases agree with TRBD1. This CDR3 spans 18 amino acids. Germline lookup yields CDR1 LGHDT and CDR2 YNNKEL (reference sequence). With V trimmed by 4 bases and J by 6 bases, 16 bases remained unmatched. CDR3 amino acids: CASSLVVQRTGLPGELFF. The CDR3 coding sequence is TGTGCCAGCAGCCTCGTCGTTCAGAGGACAGGGCTTCCCGGGGAGCTGTTTTTT.